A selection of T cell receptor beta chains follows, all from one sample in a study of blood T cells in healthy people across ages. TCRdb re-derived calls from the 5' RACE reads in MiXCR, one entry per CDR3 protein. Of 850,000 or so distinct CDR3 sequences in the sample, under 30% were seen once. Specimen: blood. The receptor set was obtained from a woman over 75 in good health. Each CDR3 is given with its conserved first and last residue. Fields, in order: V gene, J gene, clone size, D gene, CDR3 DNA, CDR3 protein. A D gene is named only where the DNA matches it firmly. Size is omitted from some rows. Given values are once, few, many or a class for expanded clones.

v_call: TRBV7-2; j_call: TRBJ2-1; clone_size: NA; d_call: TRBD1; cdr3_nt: TGTGCCAGCAGCACTGCGGGACAGGGCACCAATGAGCAGTTCTTC; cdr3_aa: CASSTAGQGTNEQFF
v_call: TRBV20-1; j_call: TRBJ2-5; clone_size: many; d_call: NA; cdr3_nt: TGCAGTGCTAGAGATCCTACAGCCAGCCAAGAGACCCAGTACTTC; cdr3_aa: CSARDPTASQETQYF
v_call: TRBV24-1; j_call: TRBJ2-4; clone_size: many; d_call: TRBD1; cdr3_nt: TGTGCCACCAGTGATGGACAGGTCCCGAGGATTCAGTACTTC; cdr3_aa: CATSDGQVPRIQYF
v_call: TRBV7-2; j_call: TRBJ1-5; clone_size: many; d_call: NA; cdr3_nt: TGTGCCAGCAGCTTAGCGGGAGGTAATAGCAATCAGCCCCAGCATTTT; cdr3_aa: CASSLAGGNSNQPQHF
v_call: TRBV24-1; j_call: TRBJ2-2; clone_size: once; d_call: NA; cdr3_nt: TGTGCCACCAGTCGGGCGGAACCCACCGGGGAGCTGTTTTTT; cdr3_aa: CATSRAEPTGELFF
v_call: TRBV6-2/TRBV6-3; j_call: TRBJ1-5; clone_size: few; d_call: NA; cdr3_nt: TGTGCCACGACCCCGGTTCTTGATAATCAGCCCCAGCATTTT; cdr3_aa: CATTPVLDNQPQHF
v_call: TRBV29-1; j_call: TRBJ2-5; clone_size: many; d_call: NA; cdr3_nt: TGCAGCGTTGATCGGGGTACGGAGACCCAGTACTTC; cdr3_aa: CSVDRGTETQYF
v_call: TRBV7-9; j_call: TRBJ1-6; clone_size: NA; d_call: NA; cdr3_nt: TGTGCCAGCAGCTTAGGGGCAGCTTATAATTCACTCCTCCACTTT; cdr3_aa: CASSLGAAYNSLLHF
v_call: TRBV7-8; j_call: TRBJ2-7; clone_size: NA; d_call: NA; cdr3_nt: TGTGCCAGCAGCTTAGATAGGACGGAGGACGAGCAGTACTTC; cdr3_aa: CASSLDRTEDEQYF
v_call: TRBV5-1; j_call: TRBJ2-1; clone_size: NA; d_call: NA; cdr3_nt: TGCGCCAGCAGCTTGGGTGGGACGCTTTACAATGAGCAGTTCTTC; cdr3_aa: CASSLGGTLYNEQFF
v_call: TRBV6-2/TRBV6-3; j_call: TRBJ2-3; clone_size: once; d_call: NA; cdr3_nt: TGTGCCAGCAGTTCCACAAGACTTGGCACAGATACGCAGTATTTT; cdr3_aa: CASSSTRLGTDTQYF
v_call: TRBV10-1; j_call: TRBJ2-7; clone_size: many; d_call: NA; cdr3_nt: TGCGCCAGCATGCCGGGCCTCTACGAGCAGTACTTC; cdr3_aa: CASMPGLYEQYF
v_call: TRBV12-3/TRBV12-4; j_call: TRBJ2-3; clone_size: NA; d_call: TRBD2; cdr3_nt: TGTGCCAGCAGCCGTGGGTCTAGCGGGGCTTACAATGAGCAGTATTTT; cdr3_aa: CASSRGSSGAYNEQYF
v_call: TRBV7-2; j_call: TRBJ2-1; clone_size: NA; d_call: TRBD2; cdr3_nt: TGTGCCAGCAGCTTAGAGGGAGCGGGGGGGCGGTATGAGCAGTTCTTC; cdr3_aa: CASSLEGAGGRYEQFF
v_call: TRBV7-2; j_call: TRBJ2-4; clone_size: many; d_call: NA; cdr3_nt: TGTGCCAGCAGCTTAGGCTACAGAGCCAAAAACATTCAGTACTTC; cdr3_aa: CASSLGYRAKNIQYF
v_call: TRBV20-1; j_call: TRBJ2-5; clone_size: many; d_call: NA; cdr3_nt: TGCAGTGCTAGAGAGGAGGGGGGGGTCCAAGAGACCCAGTACTTC; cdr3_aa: CSAREEGGVQETQYF
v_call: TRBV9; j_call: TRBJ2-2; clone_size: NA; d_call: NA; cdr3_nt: TGTGCCTGCAGCCCGCGACAAGCAGGATCCGGGGAGCTGTTTTTT; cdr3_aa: CACSPRQAGSGELFF